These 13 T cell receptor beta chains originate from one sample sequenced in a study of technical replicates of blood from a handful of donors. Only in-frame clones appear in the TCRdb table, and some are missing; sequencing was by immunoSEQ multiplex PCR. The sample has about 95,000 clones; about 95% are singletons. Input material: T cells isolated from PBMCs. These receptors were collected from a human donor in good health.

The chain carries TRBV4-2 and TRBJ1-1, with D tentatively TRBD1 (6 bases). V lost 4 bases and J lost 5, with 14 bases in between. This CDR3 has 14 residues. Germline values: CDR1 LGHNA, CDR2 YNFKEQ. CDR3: CASSPNREWTEAFF. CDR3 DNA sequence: TGTGCCAGCAGCCCTAACAGGGAATGGACTGAAGCTTTCTTT.

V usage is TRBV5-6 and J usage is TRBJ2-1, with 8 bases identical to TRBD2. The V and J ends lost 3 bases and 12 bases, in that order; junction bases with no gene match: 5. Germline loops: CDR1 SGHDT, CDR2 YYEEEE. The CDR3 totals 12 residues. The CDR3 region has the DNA TGTGCCAGCAGCTGGGGGACTAGAGGGCAGTTCTTC. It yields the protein CASSWGTRGQFF.

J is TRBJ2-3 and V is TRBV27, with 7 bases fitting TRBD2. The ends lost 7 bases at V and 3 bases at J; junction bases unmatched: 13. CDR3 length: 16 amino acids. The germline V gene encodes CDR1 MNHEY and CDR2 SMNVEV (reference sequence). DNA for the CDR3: TGTGCCAGCAACTGGCGGGAGCGGGGAGGGACAGATACGCAGTATTTT. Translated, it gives CASNWRERGGTDTQYF.

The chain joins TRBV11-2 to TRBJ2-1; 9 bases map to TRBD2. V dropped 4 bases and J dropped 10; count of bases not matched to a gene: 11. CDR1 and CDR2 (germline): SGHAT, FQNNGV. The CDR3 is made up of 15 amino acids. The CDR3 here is CASSSPGLAIREQFF. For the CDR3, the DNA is TGTGCCAGCAGCTCCCCGGGACTAGCTATTCGGGAGCAGTTCTTC. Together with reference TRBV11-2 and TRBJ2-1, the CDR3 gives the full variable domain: EAGVAQSPRYKIIEKRQSVAFWCNPISGHATLYWYQQILGQGPKLLIQFQNNGVVDDSQLPKDRFSAERLKGVDSTLKIQPAKLEDSAVYLCASSSPGLAIREQFFGPGTRLTVL.

CDR3 sequence: CASSETTGAEAFF. In DNA, the CDR3 is TGTGCCAGCAGTGAAACCACAGGGGCTGAAGCTTTCTTT. The chain employs TRBV2 and TRBJ1-1, with 7 bases matching TRBD1. V shed 2 bases and J 6 bases; nucleotides not matched to a gene: 3. CDR1 and CDR2 (germline): SNHLY, FYNNEI. The CDR3 runs 13 residues.

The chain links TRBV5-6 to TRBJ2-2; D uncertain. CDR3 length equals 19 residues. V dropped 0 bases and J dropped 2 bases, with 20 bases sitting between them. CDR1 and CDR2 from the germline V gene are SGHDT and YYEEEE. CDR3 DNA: TGTGCCAGCAGCTTGGTCCCTAGTCCGCTACGATTCAACACCGGGGAGCTGTTTTTT. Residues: CASSLVPSPLRFNTGELFF. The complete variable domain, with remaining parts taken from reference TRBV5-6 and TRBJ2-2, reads DAGVTQSPTHLIKTRGQQVTLRCSPKSGHDTVSWYQQALGQGPQFIFQYYEEEERQRGNFPDRFSGHQFPNYSSELNVNALLLGDSALYLCASSLVPSPLRFNTGELFFGEGSRLTVL.

CDR3 protein: CASSGPGTRDTDTQYF. The CDR3 coding sequence is TGTGCCAGCAGCGGACCCGGGACTAGAGATACAGATACGCAGTATTTT. The J gene is TRBJ2-3, the V gene TRBV7-9, with 8 bases that match TRBD2. The CDR3 has 16 residues. CDR1 and CDR2 from the germline V gene are SEHNR and FQNEAQ (reference sequence). Losses at the gene ends were 5 bases for V and 3 bases for J; bases not matched to a gene: 10.

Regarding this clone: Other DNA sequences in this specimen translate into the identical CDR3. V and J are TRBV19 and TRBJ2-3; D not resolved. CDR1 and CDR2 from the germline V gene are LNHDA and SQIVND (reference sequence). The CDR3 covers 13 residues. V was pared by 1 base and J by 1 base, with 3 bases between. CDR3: CASSIVGTDTQYF. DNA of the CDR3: TGTGCCAGTAGTATAGTAGGCACAGATACGCAGTATTTT.

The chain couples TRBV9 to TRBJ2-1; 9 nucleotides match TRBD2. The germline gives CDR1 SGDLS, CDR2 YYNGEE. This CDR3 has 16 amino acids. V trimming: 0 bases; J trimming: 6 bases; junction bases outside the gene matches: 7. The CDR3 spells CASSVGLSGSLNEQFF. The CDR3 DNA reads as TGTGCCAGCAGCGTAGGCCTTAGCGGGAGCCTCAATGAGCAGTTCTTC.

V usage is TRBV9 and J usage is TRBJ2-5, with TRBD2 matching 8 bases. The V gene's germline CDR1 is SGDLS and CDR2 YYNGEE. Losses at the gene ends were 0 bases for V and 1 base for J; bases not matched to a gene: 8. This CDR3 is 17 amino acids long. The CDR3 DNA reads TGTGCCAGCAGCGTAGGCCCCTCTAGCGGGCCCCAAGAGACCCAGTACTTC. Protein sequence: CASSVGPSSGPQETQYF. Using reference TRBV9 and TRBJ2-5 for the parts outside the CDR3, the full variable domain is DSGVTQTPKHLITATGQRVTLRCSPRSGDLSVYWYQQSLDQGLQFLIQYYNGEERAKGNILERFSAQQFPDLHSELNLSSLELGDSALYFCASSVGPSSGPQETQYFGPGTRLLVL.

CDR3 region: CASSYAAWVVNTEAFF. In nucleotides, the CDR3 is TGTGCCAGCAGTTACGCGGCTTGGGTGGTGAACACTGAAGCTTTCTTT. V usage is TRBV6-5 and J usage is TRBJ1-1; D unclear. The CDR3 contains 16 residues. V lost 2 bases and J lost 0, with 13 bases in between. CDR1 and CDR2 (germline): MNHEY, SVGAGI.

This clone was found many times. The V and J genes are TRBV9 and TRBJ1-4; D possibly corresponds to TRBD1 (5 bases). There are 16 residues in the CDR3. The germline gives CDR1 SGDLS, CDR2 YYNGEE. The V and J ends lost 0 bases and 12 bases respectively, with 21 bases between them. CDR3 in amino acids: CASSVESSYRGEELFF. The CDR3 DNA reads TGTGCCAGCAGCGTAGAGTCTAGTTATCGGGGGGAGGAACTGTTTTTT.

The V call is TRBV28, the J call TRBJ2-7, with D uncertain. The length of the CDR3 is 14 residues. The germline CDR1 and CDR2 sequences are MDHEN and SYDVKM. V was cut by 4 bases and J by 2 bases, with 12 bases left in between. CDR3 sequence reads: CASSSLHRAYEQYF. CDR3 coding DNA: TGTGCCAGCAGTTCTCTTCACAGAGCCTACGAGCAGTACTTC.